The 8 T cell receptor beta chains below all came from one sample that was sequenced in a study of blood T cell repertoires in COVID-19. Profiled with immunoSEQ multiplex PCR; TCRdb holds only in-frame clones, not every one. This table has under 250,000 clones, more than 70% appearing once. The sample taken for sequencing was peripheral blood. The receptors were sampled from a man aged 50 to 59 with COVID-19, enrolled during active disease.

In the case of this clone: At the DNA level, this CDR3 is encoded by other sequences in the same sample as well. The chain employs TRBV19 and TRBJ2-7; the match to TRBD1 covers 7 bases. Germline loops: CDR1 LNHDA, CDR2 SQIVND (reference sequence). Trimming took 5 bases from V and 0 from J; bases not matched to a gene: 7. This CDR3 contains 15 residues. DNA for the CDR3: TGTGCCAGTAGTCCCGGGACAGTGAGCTCCTACGAGCAGTACTTC. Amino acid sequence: CASSPGTVSSYEQYF.

The CDR3 is CASSQPGQGRAYEQYF. CDR3 bases: TGCGCCAGCAGCCAGCCCGGACAGGGGCGAGCCTACGAGCAGTACTTC. The rearrangement uses TRBV4-1 and TRBJ2-7, with 9 bases that match TRBD1. Germline V lookup: CDR1 MGHRA, CDR2 YSYEKL. Losses at the gene ends were 3 bases for V and 2 bases for J; bases not matched to a gene: 8. This CDR3 region has 16 residues.

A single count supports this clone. CDR3 in amino acids: CASSPWVAGWHEQFF. The CDR3 bases are TGTGCCAGCAGTCCTTGGGTGGCGGGATGGCATGAGCAGTTCTTC. The gene calls are TRBV14 and TRBJ2-1; a weak D match, TRBD2 (6 bases). CDR1 and CDR2 from the germline V gene are SGHDN and FVKESK. The CDR3 totals 15 residues. Trimming cost V 6 bases and J 8 bases, with 20 bases left between them. Supplemented by reference TRBV14 and TRBJ2-1, the full variable domain reads EAGVTQFPSHSVIEKGQTVTLRCDPISGHDNLYWYRRVMGKEIKFLLHFVKESKQDESGMPNNRFLAERTGGTYSTLKVQPAELEDSGVYFCASSPWVAGWHEQFFGPGTRLTVL.

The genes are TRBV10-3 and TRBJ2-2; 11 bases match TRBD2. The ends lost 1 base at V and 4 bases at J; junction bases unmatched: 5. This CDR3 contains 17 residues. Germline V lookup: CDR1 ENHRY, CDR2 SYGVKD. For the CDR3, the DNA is TGTGCCATCAGTGAGTTGGCTAGCGGGGGGCCCACCGGGGAGCTGTTTTTT. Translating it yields CAISELASGGPTGELFF.

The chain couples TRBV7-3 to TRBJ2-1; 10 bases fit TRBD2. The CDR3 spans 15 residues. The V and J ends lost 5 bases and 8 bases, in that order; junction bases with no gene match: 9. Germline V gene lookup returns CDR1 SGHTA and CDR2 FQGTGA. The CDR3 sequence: CASSPRSGGVYEQFF. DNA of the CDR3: TGTGCCAGCAGCCCTAGGAGCGGGGGGGTTTATGAGCAGTTCTTC.

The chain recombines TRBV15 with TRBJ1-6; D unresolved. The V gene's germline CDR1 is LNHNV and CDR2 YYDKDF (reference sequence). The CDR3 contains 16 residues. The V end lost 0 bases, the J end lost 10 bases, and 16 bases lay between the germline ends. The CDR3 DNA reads TGTGCCACCAGCAGAGATCCCCCGGGGTCGTCCTCACCCCTCCACTTT. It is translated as CATSRDPPGSSSPLHF.

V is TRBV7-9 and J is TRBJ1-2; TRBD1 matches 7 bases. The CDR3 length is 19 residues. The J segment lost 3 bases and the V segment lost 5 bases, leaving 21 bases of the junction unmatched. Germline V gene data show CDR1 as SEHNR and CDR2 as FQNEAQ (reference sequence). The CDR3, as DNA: TGTGCCAGCAGCCATCGACCTCGGGACAGCCTTTTAGACTACTATGGCTACACCTTC. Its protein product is CASSHRPRDSLLDYYGYTF. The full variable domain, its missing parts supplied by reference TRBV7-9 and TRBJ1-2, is DTGVSQNPRHKITKRGQNVTFRCDPISEHNRLYWYRQTLGQGPEFLTYFQNEAQLEKSRLLSDRFSAERPKGSFSTLEIQRTEQGDSAMYLCASSHRPRDSLLDYYGYTFGSGTRLTVV.

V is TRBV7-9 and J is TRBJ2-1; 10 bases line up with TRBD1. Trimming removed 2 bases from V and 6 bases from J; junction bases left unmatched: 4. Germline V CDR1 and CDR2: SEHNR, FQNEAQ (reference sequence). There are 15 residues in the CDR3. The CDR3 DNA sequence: TGTGCCAGCAGCTTAAGAGGGACAGGGGCCAATGAGCAGTTCTTC. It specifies CASSLRGTGANEQFF.